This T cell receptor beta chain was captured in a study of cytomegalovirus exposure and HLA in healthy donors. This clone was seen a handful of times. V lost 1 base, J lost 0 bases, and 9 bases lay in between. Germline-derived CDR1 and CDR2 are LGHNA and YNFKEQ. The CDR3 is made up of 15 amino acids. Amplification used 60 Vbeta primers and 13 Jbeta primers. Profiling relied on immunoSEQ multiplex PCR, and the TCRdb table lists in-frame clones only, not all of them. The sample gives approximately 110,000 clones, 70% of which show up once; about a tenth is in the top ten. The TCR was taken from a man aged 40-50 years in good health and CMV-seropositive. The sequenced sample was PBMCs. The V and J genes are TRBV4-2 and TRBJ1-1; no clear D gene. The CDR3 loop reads CASSQAGTLNTEAFF. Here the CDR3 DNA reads TGTGCCAGCAGCCAAGCGGGTACTTTGAACACTGAAGCTTTCTTT.